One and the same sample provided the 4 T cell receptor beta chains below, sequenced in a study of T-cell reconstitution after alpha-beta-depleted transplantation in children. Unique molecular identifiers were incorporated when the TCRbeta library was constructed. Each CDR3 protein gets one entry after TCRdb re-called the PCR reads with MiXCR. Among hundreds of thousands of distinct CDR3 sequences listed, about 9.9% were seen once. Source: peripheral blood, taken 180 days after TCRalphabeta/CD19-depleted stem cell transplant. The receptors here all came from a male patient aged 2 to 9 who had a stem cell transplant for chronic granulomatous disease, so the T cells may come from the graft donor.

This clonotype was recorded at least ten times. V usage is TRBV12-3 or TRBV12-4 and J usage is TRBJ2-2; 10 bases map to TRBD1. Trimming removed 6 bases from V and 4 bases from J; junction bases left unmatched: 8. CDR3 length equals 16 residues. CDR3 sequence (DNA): TGTGCCAGCAGGCCCCGGGACAGGGGCGTCACCGGGGAGCTGTTTTTT. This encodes CASRPRDRGVTGELFF.

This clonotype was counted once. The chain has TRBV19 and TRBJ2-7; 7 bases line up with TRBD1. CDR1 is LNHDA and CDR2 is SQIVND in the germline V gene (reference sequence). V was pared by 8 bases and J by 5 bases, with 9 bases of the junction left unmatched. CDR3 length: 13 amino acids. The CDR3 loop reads CASAPGQNNEQYF. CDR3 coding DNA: TGTGCCAGTGCACCGGGACAGAACAACGAGCAGTACTTC.

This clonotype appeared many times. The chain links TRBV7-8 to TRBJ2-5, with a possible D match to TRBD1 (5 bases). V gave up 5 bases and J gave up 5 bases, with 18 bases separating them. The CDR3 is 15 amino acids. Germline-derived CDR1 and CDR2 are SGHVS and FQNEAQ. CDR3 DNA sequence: TGTGCCAGCAGCGCATCAGGGTGGCTTTGGGAGACCCAGTACTTC. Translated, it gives CASSASGWLWETQYF. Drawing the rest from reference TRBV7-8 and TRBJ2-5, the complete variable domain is GAGVSQSPRYKVAKRGQDVALRCDPISGHVSLFWYQQALGQGPEFLTYFQNEAQLDKSGLPSDRFFAERPEGSVSTLKIQRTQQEDSAVYLCASSASGWLWETQYFGPGTRLLVL.

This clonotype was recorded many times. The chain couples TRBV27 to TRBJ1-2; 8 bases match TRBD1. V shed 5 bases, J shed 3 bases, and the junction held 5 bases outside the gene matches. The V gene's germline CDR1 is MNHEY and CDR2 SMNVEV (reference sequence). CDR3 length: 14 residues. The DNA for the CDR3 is TGTGCCAGCAGTATACAGGGGGGGGACTATGGCTACACCTTC. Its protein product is CASSIQGGDYGYTF.